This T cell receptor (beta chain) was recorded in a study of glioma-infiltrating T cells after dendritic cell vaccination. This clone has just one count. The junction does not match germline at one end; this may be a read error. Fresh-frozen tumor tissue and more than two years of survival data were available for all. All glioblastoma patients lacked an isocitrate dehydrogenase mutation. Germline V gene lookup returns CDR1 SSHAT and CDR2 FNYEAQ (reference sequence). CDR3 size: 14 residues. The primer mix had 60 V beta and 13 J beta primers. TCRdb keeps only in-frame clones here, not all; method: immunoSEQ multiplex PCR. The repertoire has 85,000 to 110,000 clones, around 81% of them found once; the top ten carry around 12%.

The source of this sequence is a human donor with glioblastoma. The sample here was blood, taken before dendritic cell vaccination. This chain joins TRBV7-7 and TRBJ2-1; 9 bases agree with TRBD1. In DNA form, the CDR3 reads TGTGCTAGCAGCTTAGGCGGGACAGGGACTGAGCAGTTCTTC. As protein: CASSLGGTGTEQFF.